These T cell receptor beta chains were read from a single sample in a study of human T cells and chemical hapten exposure. TCRdb redid the calling of the RACE reads with MiXCR, one entry per CDR3 protein. The sample has around 350,000 distinct CDR3 sequences; approximately 5.8% are singletons. Here the sequenced sample was whole blood, taken in connection with sensitization to the hapten diphenylcyclopropenone (DPC). These TCRs come from a woman between 18 and 29 years old with alopecia areata. Some clones in this sample may be carry-over from other donors' samples. CDR3s include the opening cysteine and the closing phenylalanine or tryptophan. D genes are given only for firm matches. Rows may omit the clone size; those that give it use once, few, many or a size class.

v_gene	j_gene	abundance	d_gene	CDR3nt	CDR3aa
TRBV18	TRBJ2-7	few	-	TGTGCCAGCTCACCCCAGGTCCCCTCCTACGAGCAGTACTTC	CASSPQVPSYEQYF
TRBV20-1	TRBJ2-1	-	-	TGCAGTGCTATACCCGGGGAATCCTACAATGAGCAGTTCTTC	CSAIPGESYNEQFF
TRBV12-3/TRBV12-4	TRBJ2-1	many	TRBD1	TGTGCCAGCAGTCCCCTCGCAGGGACAGGGGTTAAAAATGAGCAGTTCTTC	CASSPLAGTGVKNEQFF
TRBV4-2	TRBJ2-3	few	TRBD2	TGTGCCAGCAGCCAACCCTTTAGCGGGGGAGAGACAGATACGCAGTATTTT	CASSQPFSGGETDTQYF
TRBV25-1	TRBJ2-7	many	-	TGTGCCACCACCATATGGGAGAGGCTATCCTACGAGCAGTACTTC	CATTIWERLSYEQYF
TRBV20-1	TRBJ1-5	many	-	TGCAGTGCTAAAAATAGCAATCAGCCCCAGCATTTT	CSAKNSNQPQHF
TRBV5-1	TRBJ1-1	few	-	TGCGCCAGCAGCTTGGATCCTAGCAACACTGAAGCTTTCTTT	CASSLDPSNTEAFF
TRBV6-5	TRBJ1-1	many	-	TGTGCCAGCAGTTACTCAGGGGGGCGTAGGACTGAAGCTTTCTTT	CASSYSGGRRTEAFF
TRBV11-3	TRBJ2-3	many	TRBD2	TGTGCCGCGGGGGTTTCAGATACGCAGTATTTT	CAAGVSDTQYF
TRBV11-3	TRBJ2-1	many	-	TGTGCCAGCAGCTTGGGGTACGGGTACAATGAGCAGTTCTTC	CASSLGYGYNEQFF
TRBV7-9	TRBJ1-2	few	-	TGTGCCAGCAGCTTAGGGGCCCGGAATGTCCATGGCTACACCTTC	CASSLGARNVHGYTF
TRBV28	TRBJ2-7	many	TRBD1	TGTGCCACCTTAGGGACAGGGCTCTACGAGCAGTACTTC	CATLGTGLYEQYF
TRBV6-6	TRBJ1-6	many	TRBD1	TGTGCCAGCAGTTACTCTGGGCAGGGGGTGAGTTCACCCCTCCACTTT	CASSYSGQGVSSPLHF
TRBV20-1	TRBJ2-1	few	-	TGCAGTGCTAGTTGGCTAGTCTCCTACAATGAGCAGTTCTTC	CSASWLVSYNEQFF
TRBV4-3	TRBJ2-1	few	-	TGCGCCAGCAGCCAAGATTTGCGGGAATCCAATGAGCAGTTCTTC	CASSQDLRESNEQFF
TRBV18	TRBJ2-7	many	-	TGTGCCAGCTCACCCGCAGGGAACGAGCAGTACTTC	CASSPAGNEQYF
TRBV9	TRBJ2-2	many	-	TGTGCCAGCAGCGTATACGCGGGGACCGGGGAGCTGTTTTTT	CASSVYAGTGELFF
TRBV7-2	TRBJ2-3	many	TRBD2	TGTGCCAGCAGCCGCTCTCGGATAGCGGGGCGCACAGATACGCAGTATTTT	CASSRSRIAGRTDTQYF
TRBV20-1	TRBJ2-2	-	TRBD1	TGCAGTGCCGACAGGGAGAACACCGGGGAGCTGTTTTTT	CSADRENTGELFF
TRBV7-2	TRBJ2-3	many	-	TGTGCCAGCAGCGCCAGAAGCACAGATACGCAGTATTTT	CASSARSTDTQYF
TRBV5-3	TRBJ1-1	many	-	TGTGCCAGACTTTCTTCTGAAGCTTTCTTT	CARLSSEAFF
TRBV7-2	TRBJ1-2	many	-	TGTGCCAGCAGCTTAAGCGGTTCGCGTCGAGATGGCTACACCTTC	CASSLSGSRRDGYTF
TRBV12-3/TRBV12-4	TRBJ2-5	many	TRBD2	TGTGCCAGCAGATTTAGCGGGGGTGAGACCCAGTACTTC	CASRFSGGETQYF
TRBV7-9	TRBJ1-1	many	-	TGTGCCAGCAGCTTAGTATCGGGCGTCACTGAAGCTTTCTTT	CASSLVSGVTEAFF
TRBV7-2	TRBJ2-3	few	TRBD1	TGTGCCAGCACCCTGGGGGACAGGGAGGCAGATACGCAGTATTTT	CASTLGDREADTQYF
TRBV12-3/TRBV12-4	TRBJ2-5	few	TRBD2	TGTGCCAGCAGTCGAGTTCTAGCGGGGGAGACCCAGTACTTC	CASSRVLAGETQYF
TRBV10-3	TRBJ1-1	few	-	TGTGCCATCAGTGGAAAGGGGGGCACTGAAGCTTTCTTT	CAISGKGGTEAFF
TRBV6-2/TRBV6-3	TRBJ1-2	many	-	TGTGCCAGCAGTTACACGGCAGTCTATGGCTACACCTTC	CASSYTAVYGYTF
TRBV6-5	TRBJ1-3	few	TRBD1	TGTGCCAGCAGTCGAGGGGGCGTCTCTGGAAACACCATATATTTT	CASSRGGVSGNTIYF
TRBV5-1	TRBJ2-3	few	-	TGCGCCAGCAGCTTCTTAAACCTAGAGAGCACAGATACGCAGTATTTT	CASSFLNLESTDTQYF
TRBV7-8	TRBJ1-5	-	-	TGTGCCAGCAGCTCGACCGGGACCAAGGAGCCCCAGCATTTT	CASSSTGTKEPQHF
TRBV25-1	TRBJ1-2	-	TRBD1	TGTGCCAGCAGTGAAGGGGACAGGCTTGTTGGTGGCTACACCTTC	CASSEGDRLVGGYTF
TRBV28	TRBJ2-7	few	TRBD1	TGTGCCAGCAAGATCCCAGGGGGCGGTTACGAGCAGTACTTC	CASKIPGGGYEQYF
TRBV29-1	TRBJ2-7	few	-	TGCAGCGCCCTAAGGTACACCTCCTACGAGCAGTACTTC	CSALRYTSYEQYF
TRBV28	TRBJ1-5	-	TRBD1	TGTGCCAGCAGTTTAGCTCAGGGGGCACAGCCCCAGCATTTT	CASSLAQGAQPQHF
TRBV7-2	TRBJ1-2	few	-	TGTGCCAGCAGCTTAGAGGCCAAAGACTATGGCTACACCTTC	CASSLEAKDYGYTF
TRBV6-5	TRBJ2-4	few	-	TGTGCCAGCAGTCCAGGGACCAAGGCCAAAAACATTCAGTACTTC	CASSPGTKAKNIQYF
TRBV7-9	TRBJ1-3	many	TRBD1	TGTGCCAGCAGCAGTACAGGGGAATATGGAAACACCATATATTTT	CASSSTGEYGNTIYF
TRBV7-6	TRBJ2-2	once	-	TGTGCCAGCAGCAACCCTTACTACGACAGGGAGGTCGGGGAGCTGTTTTTT	CASSNPYYDREVGELFF
TRBV7-9	TRBJ2-2	-	-	TGTGCCAGCAGCTTTCTTATGCCCGGCGGCACCGGGGAGCTGTTTTTT	CASSFLMPGGTGELFF
TRBV7-2	TRBJ1-5	many	TRBD1	TGTGCCAGCAGCCTCATTGACAGGGAGTCAGGTCAGCCCCAGCATTTT	CASSLIDRESGQPQHF
TRBV28	TRBJ2-5	few	-	TGTGCCAGCAGTTACCTAACAGGGAACCAAGAGACCCAGTACTTC	CASSYLTGNQETQYF
TRBV2	TRBJ2-7	many	TRBD1	TGTGCCAGCAGTACAGGGGTGAGGGAGCAGTACTTC	CASSTGVREQYF
TRBV18	TRBJ1-4	few	-	TGTGCCAGCTCACCGCTGGGGCGAAATGAAAAACTGTTTTTT	CASSPLGRNEKLFF
TRBV4-3	TRBJ1-2	-	TRBD1	TGCGCCAGCAGCCAAGATGCGACAGGGGGGTCGTATGGCTACACCTTC	CASSQDATGGSYGYTF
TRBV6-6	TRBJ1-5	many	-	TGTGCCAGCAGTTACGGGGGGGAGAGTCAGCCCCAGCATTTT	CASSYGGESQPQHF
TRBV18	TRBJ2-4	few	-	TGTGCCAGCTCACCAGAAACCTTCGGACAGTACTTC	CASSPETFGQYF
TRBV3-1	TRBJ2-7	-	-	TGTGGCAGCAGCCAAGACCCCGGCTACGAGCAGTACTTC	CGSSQDPGYEQYF
TRBV7-2	TRBJ1-2	many	TRBD1	TGTGCCAGCAGCTCACAGGGGGCCGGCTATGGCTACACCTTC	CASSSQGAGYGYTF
TRBV28	TRBJ1-4	many	TRBD1	TGTGCCAGCAGTCTCGGGACAGGGTATGGAAAACTGTTTTTT	CASSLGTGYGKLFF
TRBV4-3	TRBJ2-6	few	-	TGCGCCAGCAGCCAAGAGTTTGGGTCCGGGGCCAACGTCCTGACTTTC	CASSQEFGSGANVLTF
TRBV6-2/TRBV6-3	TRBJ2-1	many	-	TGTGCCATCGGCGAGAGGGGGGCCTACAATGAGCAGTTCTTC	CAIGERGAYNEQFF
TRBV7-8	TRBJ2-2	many	-	TGTGCCAGCAGCACGAAGGAAGGCACCGGGGAGCTGTTTTTT	CASSTKEGTGELFF
TRBV2	TRBJ1-3	many	-	TGTGCCAGCGGGCAGTCCTCTGGAAACACCATATATTTT	CASGQSSGNTIYF
TRBV6-1	TRBJ2-5	many	-	TGTGCCAGCAGTGAAGCAGTCGCAGAAACCCAGTACTTC	CASSEAVAETQYF
TRBV12-3/TRBV12-4	TRBJ2-3	-	-	TGTGCCAGCAGTCGGGGCGGACAGACAGATACGCAGTATTTT	CASSRGGQTDTQYF
TRBV29-1	TRBJ1-4	few	TRBD1	TGCAGCGTCAGCCTCCAACAGGGGGAGGGGGAAAAACTGTTTTTT	CSVSLQQGEGEKLFF
TRBV12-3/TRBV12-4	TRBJ2-7	many	-	TGTGCCAGCAGCTCCTGGCCAGAAGCCTTCCACGAGCAGTACTTC	CASSSWPEAFHEQYF
TRBV12-3/TRBV12-4	TRBJ2-1	-	-	TGTGCCAGTAAAGAACCGAGCTCCTACAATGAGCAGTTCTTC	CASKEPSSYNEQFF